The next 19 T cell receptor beta chains were all read from a single sample in a study of cytomegalovirus exposure and HLA in healthy donors. Primers for the PCR totalled 60 Vbeta and 13 Jbeta. Using immunoSEQ multiplex PCR, the repertoire was profiled, and TCRdb retains in-frame clones only, with some absent. The table lists some 130,000 clones, approximately 80% of them singletons. Sequencing used PBMCs. The receptors here all came from a man aged 30 to 45 in good health and CMV-seronegative.

This clone is a singleton in its sample. The gene calls are TRBV28 and TRBJ2-5, with 8 bases fitting TRBD2. This CDR3 comprises 15 residues. The V gene's germline CDR1 is MDHEN and CDR2 SYDVKM. V gave up 3 bases and J gave up 5 bases; unmatched junction bases: 8. The CDR3 spells CASSLLSGSWETQYF. Written as DNA, the CDR3 is TGTGCCAGCAGTTTGTTGAGCGGGAGTTGGGAGACCCAGTACTTC.

This chain links TRBV9 with TRBJ2-1; TRBD1 might be the D (5 bases). CDR1 SGDLS and CDR2 YYNGEE come from the germline V gene. Trimming took 3 bases from V and 3 from J, leaving 13 bases between them. The CDR3 has 15 amino acids. The DNA for the CDR3 is TGTGCCAGCAGCGCCAAGACAGTGGGCTACAATGAGCAGTTCTTC. It codes for CASSAKTVGYNEQFF.

V gene TRBV28 combines with J gene TRBJ1-1, with a tentative D call TRBD1 (5 bases). This CDR3 is built from 17 residues. Germline V gives CDR1 MDHEN, CDR2 SYDVKM. V was cut by 6 bases and J by 0 bases, with 20 bases left in between. The CDR3 DNA follows: TGTGCCAGCAGCCTTCCGGGAGGGGATGAAATGAACACTGAAGCTTTCTTT. It codes for CASSLPGGDEMNTEAFF.

V usage is TRBV11-2 and J usage is TRBJ2-1; 8 nucleotides agree with TRBD2. Germline CDR1 is SGHAT and CDR2 is FQNNGV. This CDR3 contains 14 residues. Germline trimming cut 6 bases from V and 7 bases from J; bases unmatched to any gene: 8. The CDR3 here is CASSPAGVVNEQFF. The CDR3 nucleotides are TGTGCCAGCAGTCCAGCGGGAGTCGTGAATGAGCAGTTCTTC.

This chain connects TRBV28 to TRBJ1-5; D is unclear. This CDR3 has 14 amino acids. CDR1 and CDR2 (germline): MDHEN, SYDVKM. The V and J ends lost 7 bases and 1 base respectively, with 11 bases between them. CDR3 nucleotides: TGTGCCAGCACTTTCGCAGGCAGCAATCAGCCCCAGCATTTT. It yields the protein CASTFAGSNQPQHF.

The CDR3 spells CAWSVQGGTGYTF. Written as DNA, the CDR3 is TGTGCCTGGAGTGTACAGGGGGGAACTGGCTACACCTTC. This sequence joins TRBV30 and TRBJ1-2; 8 bases fit TRBD1. CDR3 length: 13 amino acids. CDR1 and CDR2 from the germline V gene are GTSNPN and SVGIG (reference sequence). The J segment lost 7 bases and the V segment lost 0 bases, leaving 4 bases of the junction unmatched.

This clone has just a few counts. This specimen includes other DNA sequences encoding the same CDR3. The rearrangement joins TRBV5-1 to TRBJ2-7; 7 nucleotides agree with TRBD2. This CDR3 is built from 14 residues. Germline V CDR1 and CDR2: SGHRS, YFSETQ. J gave up 2 bases and V 1 base, and 3 bases lay outside the gene matches. The CDR3 sequence is CASSLTGGPYEQYF. CDR3 DNA: TGCGCCAGCAGCTTGACGGGGGGTCCCTACGAGCAGTACTTC.

This rearrangement joins TRBV4-1 to TRBJ2-3, with D possibly being TRBD2 (5 bases). V lost 6 bases to trimming and J lost 3 bases, with 16 bases between them. Germline loops: CDR1 MGHRA, CDR2 YSYEKL. The CDR3 has 15 amino acids. As DNA, the CDR3 is TGCGCCAGCAGACCGACCGGGGTTACTACAGATACGCAGTATTTT. This translates into CASRPTGVTTDTQYF.

The gene calls are TRBV18 and TRBJ1-2, with 7 bases fitting TRBD1. The CDR3 contains 13 residues. Germline lookup yields CDR1 KGHSH and CDR2 LQKENI. After removal of 6 bases from V and 5 bases from J, the junction contained 6 bases not matched to a gene. CDR3 coding DNA: TGTGCCAGCTCTTCGGACAGGAATTATGGCTACACCTTC. Its protein product is CASSSDRNYGYTF.

This chain joins TRBV7-2 and TRBJ2-1, with 11 bases lining up with TRBD2. The CDR3 length is 15 residues. Losses at the gene ends were 5 bases for V and 3 bases for J; bases not matched to a gene: 3. From germline, CDR1 is SGHTA and CDR2 FQGNSA. The CDR3 is CASSRGTSGYNEQFF. The CDR3 nucleotides are TGTGCCAGCAGCCGTGGGACTAGCGGCTACAATGAGCAGTTCTTC.

The V gene is TRBV2, the J gene TRBJ1-1; D might be TRBD1 (6 bases). This CDR3 is built from 15 residues. V was cut by 7 bases and J by 4 bases, with 19 bases left in between. Germline V gene data show CDR1 as SNHLY and CDR2 as FYNNEI. The CDR3 DNA sequence: TGTGCCAGCACTGCAGATGGGGGCAGCGGCACTGAAGCTTTCTTT. Translation: CASTADGGSGTEAFF.

The rearrangement uses TRBV11-3 and TRBJ2-7; D is perhaps TRBD1 (5 bases). The CDR3 runs 13 residues. Germline values: CDR1 SGHNT, CDR2 YENEEA. Trimming shortened V by 1 base and J by 2 bases, and 6 bases separated the two germline ends. CDR3 nucleotides: TGTGCCAGCAGCTTAGGACAGACCTACGAGCAGTACTTC. Amino acids: CASSLGQTYEQYF.

Concerning this clone itself: A read error may account for a junction end that differs from germline. This chain links TRBV6-1 with TRBJ2-3, with 7 bases lining up with TRBD1. The V gene's germline CDR1 is MNHNS and CDR2 SASEGT. The CDR3 is 13 amino acids. The CDR3 protein is CASNLEGTVTQYF. The DNA for the CDR3 is TGTGCCAGCAACCTAGAAGGGACAGTTACGCAGTATTTT.

The chain recombines TRBV5-1 with TRBJ2-2; D possibly corresponds to TRBD2 (5 bases). The CDR3 loop spans 14 amino acids. V lost 3 bases and J lost 4, with 10 bases in between. CDR1 SGHRS and CDR2 YFSETQ come from the germline V gene. The CDR3, as DNA: TGCGCCAGCAGCTGGGTAGGAGGCACCGGGGAGCTGTTTTTT. The encoded protein is CASSWVGGTGELFF.

The rearrangement links TRBV27 to TRBJ2-7; 7 bases are a match to TRBD2. The CDR3 is 13 residues long. Germline-derived CDR1 and CDR2 are MNHEY and SMNVEV (reference sequence). J gave up 4 bases and V 5 bases, and 5 bases lay outside the gene matches. The CDR3, as DNA: TGTGCCAGCAGTCCGGGACTAAGATACGAGCAGTACTTC. As protein: CASSPGLRYEQYF.

V gene TRBV5-4 combines with J gene TRBJ2-5, with 7 bases fitting TRBD1. This CDR3 is 13 amino acids long. Germline V lookup: CDR1 SGHNT, CDR2 YYREEE (reference sequence). V shed 5 bases, J shed 3 bases, and the junction held 4 bases outside the gene matches. The DNA of the CDR3 is TGTGCCAGCAGAGACAGGGACAAAGAGACCCAGTACTTC. Translating it yields CASRDRDKETQYF.

This chain links TRBV27 with TRBJ2-1, with 7 nucleotides matching TRBD2. V shed 2 bases, J shed 5 bases, and the junction held 3 bases outside the gene matches. Germline CDR1 reads MNHEY; CDR2 reads SMNVEV (reference sequence). The CDR3 is 14 residues long. CDR3 sequence: CASSLAGVDNEQFF. The DNA of the CDR3 is TGTGCCAGCAGTTTAGCGGGAGTGGACAATGAGCAGTTCTTC.

The rearrangement links TRBV16 to TRBJ2-2, with D possibly being TRBD2 (6 bases). With 4 bases removed from V and 7 bases from J, the gap between germline ends came to 13 bases. CDR1 KGHSY and CDR2 FQNENV come from the germline V gene. This CDR3 is 14 amino acids long. CDR3 loop: CASSRGILDGELFF. As DNA, the CDR3 is TGTGCCAGCAGCCGCGGGATATTAGACGGGGAGCTGTTTTTT.

The V call is TRBV5-1, the J call TRBJ2-7; possibly TRBD1 for D (5 bases). Germline-derived CDR1 and CDR2 are SGHRS and YFSETQ. CDR3 length: 12 residues. Trimming pared 9 bases from V and 5 bases from J, leaving 15 bases between. The CDR3 bases are TGCGCCACCCTGACAGTGTCCCACGAGCAGTACTTC. Residues: CATLTVSHEQYF.